The entry below describes one T cell receptor (beta chain). Its target is unknown. The junction had 6 bases not matched to a gene; V was cut back by 4 bases and J by 3 bases. In germline, CDR1 is SGHTA, CDR2 FQGNSA. The CDR3 totals 15 residues. Researchers ran the PCR with 60 Vbeta and 13 Jbeta primers. Repertoires were generated with immunoSEQ multiplex PCR, while TCRdb's copy carries only in-frame clones and drops some. In the table there are some 200,000 clones, roughly a tenth of which are singletons. This sample is drawn from a study of cytomegalovirus exposure and HLA in healthy donors. Study findings and constraints: Upon later analysis, HLA-associated TCR beta chains proved more clonally expanded than other, equally common chains.

This TCR was recovered from a woman in her twenties or thirties in good health and CMV-seropositive. Input material: PBMCs. J is TRBJ2-3 and V is TRBV7-2, with TRBD1 identical over 8 bases. CDR3 residues: CASSSQGAQTDTQYF. Written as DNA, the CDR3 is TGTGCCAGCAGCTCTCAGGGGGCGCAGACAGATACGCAGTATTTT.